The next 11 T cell receptor beta chains were all read from a single sample in a study of CD8 T cells in Susac syndrome. RNA amounts of 0.5 to 1 ug underwent reverse transcription with random hexamers. Each CDR3 protein gets one entry after TCRdb re-called the immunoSEQ multiplex PCR reads with MiXCR. The table shows around 140,000 distinct CDR3 sequences, with approximately 94% occurring only once. Sequencing was performed on CD4+ T cells from PBMCs. These receptors were collected from a human donor in good health.

The V and J genes are TRBV25-1 and TRBJ2-3, with D unresolved. Per the germline V gene, CDR1 is MGHDK and CDR2 is SYGVNS. V was shortened by 8 bases and J by 2 bases, with 11 bases between the two germline ends. The CDR3 sequence is 13 residues long. CDR3 nucleotide sequence: TGTGCCAGCCTCCCACGATTCACAGATACGCAGTATTTT. It encodes CASLPRFTDTQYF.

This chain uses TRBV6-6 with TRBJ1-2, with TRBD1 matching over 9 bases. The CDR3 is made up of 14 amino acids. The germline CDR1 and CDR2 sequences are MNHNY and SVGAGI (reference sequence). The J segment lost 3 bases and the V segment lost 4 bases, leaving 3 bases of the junction unmatched. CDR3 bases: TGTGCCAGCAGTTTTCGACAGGGGGACTATGGCTACACCTTC. Its protein is CASSFRQGDYGYTF.

The V and J genes are TRBV12-3 or TRBV12-4 and TRBJ2-2, with no clear D. V shed 1 base and J shed 4 bases, with 4 bases lying between them. The CDR3 consists of 13 residues. CDR3 in amino acids: CASSLVPTGELFF. CDR3 DNA: TGTGCCAGCAGTTTAGTTCCCACCGGGGAGCTGTTTTTT.

The CDR3 loop reads CSARGKGFGEAFF. The DNA for the CDR3 is TGCAGTGCTAGAGGGAAAGGTTTTGGAGAAGCTTTCTTT. The chain couples TRBV20-1 to TRBJ1-1; no reliable D call. The ends were cut back, 1 base at V and 8 bases at J, with 14 bases in the middle. Germline V gene lookup returns CDR1 DFQATT and CDR2 SNEGSKA (reference sequence). CDR3 length: 13 residues.

V is TRBV11-2 and J is TRBJ2-3; 9 nucleotides match TRBD2. The CDR3 sequence is 15 residues long. Germline V gene sequence: CDR1 SGHAT, CDR2 FQNNGV. V lost 5 bases, J lost 4 bases, and 7 bases stayed unmatched. For the CDR3, the DNA is TGTGCCAGCAGCCGAAGGGCGGGAGGGGCAGATACGCAGTATTTT. Amino acids: CASSRRAGGADTQYF.

This chain uses TRBV18 with TRBJ2-1; D gene uncertain. The V end was cut by 4 bases, the J end by 6 bases, with 13 bases between. This CDR3 contains 14 residues. Per germline, CDR1 KGHSH and CDR2 LQKENI. The CDR3 bases are TGTGCCAGCTCACGGGTGGATGAATTCAATGAGCAGTTCTTC. It codes for CASSRVDEFNEQFF.

This chain uses TRBV10-3 with TRBJ1-2; D not resolved. This CDR3 has 12 amino acids. Per the germline V gene, CDR1 is ENHRY and CDR2 is SYGVKD. V lost 0 bases and J 5 bases, leaving 4 bases between the germline ends. The CDR3 sequence is CAISESRYGYTF. CDR3 coding DNA: TGTGCCATCAGTGAGTCAAGATATGGCTACACCTTC.

The chain joins TRBV4-2 to TRBJ2-1; no definite D call. Between the trimmed V and J ends, which lost 0 bases and 0 bases, there was a span of 12 bases. The CDR3 totals 17 residues. CDR1 and CDR2 (germline): LGHNA, YNFKEQ. Written as DNA, the CDR3 is TGTGCCAGCAGCCAAGATAGCTCTGATCGCTCCTACAATGAGCAGTTCTTC. Translated, it gives CASSQDSSDRSYNEQFF.

The chain recombines TRBV3-1 with TRBJ1-2; unclear D gene. Germline CDR1 is LGHDT and CDR2 is YNNKEL (reference sequence). The V gene lost 1 base and the J gene lost 8 bases, with 8 bases spanning the gap. The CDR3 is made up of 12 amino acids. Written as DNA, the CDR3 is TGTGCCAGCAGCCAAGTGGGTCGCGGCTACACCTTC. As protein: CASSQVGRGYTF.

The J gene is TRBJ2-1, the V gene TRBV20-1; maybe TRBD1 (5 bases). The germline CDR1 and CDR2 sequences are DFQATT and SNEGSKA (reference sequence). The V and J ends lost 5 bases and 7 bases respectively, with 15 bases between them. This CDR3 comprises 13 residues. The CDR3 is CSAPGWGHNEQFF. CDR3 coding DNA: TGCAGTGCTCCCGGATGGGGCCATAATGAGCAGTTCTTC.

The chain links TRBV6-1 to TRBJ2-7; 7 nucleotides agree with TRBD1. The trim removed 1 base at V and 0 bases at J, leaving 6 bases unmatched. This CDR3 region has 16 residues. Germline V CDR1 and CDR2: MNHNS, SASEGT. CDR3 DNA sequence: TGTGCCAGCAGTGAAGTCGACAGGGCCTCCTCCTACGAGCAGTACTTC. Protein: CASSEVDRASSYEQYF.